These 30 T cell receptor beta chains share one sample of origin, sequenced in a study of cytomegalovirus exposure and HLA in healthy donors. Primers: 60 Vbeta forward and 13 Jbeta reverse. Data came from immunoSEQ multiplex PCR; TCRdb stores just in-frame clones and leaves some out. The sample consists of about 200,000 clones, around 77% of them appearing once. The material sequenced was PBMCs. These receptor sequences come from a woman aged 25 to 39 in good health and CMV-seronegative.

J is TRBJ2-3 and V is TRBV7-3; D is unresolved. Germline assignment: CDR1 SGHTA and CDR2 FQGTGA. The CDR3 sequence is 14 residues long. Trimming pared 3 bases from V and 2 bases from J, leaving 9 bases between. The CDR3 protein is CASSFSPATDTQYF. For the CDR3, the DNA is TGTGCCAGCAGCTTTAGCCCGGCCACAGATACGCAGTATTTT.

This chain connects TRBV4-1 to TRBJ2-1; D is perhaps TRBD2 (6 bases). The CDR3 runs to 16 residues. The V gene lost 3 bases and the J gene lost 6 bases, with 18 bases spanning the gap. Germline V gives CDR1 MGHRA, CDR2 YSYEKL. The CDR3 protein is CASSHPSGGSGNEQFF. CDR3 in DNA: TGCGCCAGCAGCCACCCCTCCGGGGGATCAGGCAATGAGCAGTTCTTC.

This sequence joins TRBV7-9 and TRBJ1-4; TRBD1 is a possible D gene (6 bases). The CDR3 extends over 16 amino acids. Trimming shortened V by 3 bases and J by 7 bases, and 18 bases separated the two germline ends. Per the germline V gene, CDR1 is SEHNR and CDR2 is FQNEAQ (reference sequence). The CDR3 loop is CASSFSFGQHPEKLFF. As DNA, the CDR3 is TGTGCCAGCAGCTTTTCGTTCGGACAGCATCCTGAAAAACTGTTTTTT.

The V call is TRBV30, the J call TRBJ2-7; D unresolved. This CDR3 comprises 13 residues. Germline V lookup: CDR1 GTSNPN, CDR2 SVGIG (reference sequence). V gave up 5 bases and J gave up 0 bases, with 11 bases separating them. CDR3 in DNA: TGTGCCTGGGCCCACGGAGCCTCCTACGAGCAGTACTTC. Protein sequence: CAWAHGASYEQYF. Full variable domain (remainder filled in from reference TRBV30 and TRBJ2-7): SQTIHQWPATLVQPVGSPLSLECTVEGTSNPNLYWYRQAAGRGLQLLFYSVGIGQISSEVPQNLSASRPQDRQFILSSKKLLLSDSGFYLCAWAHGASYEQYFGPGTRLTVT.

The chain combines TRBV2 with TRBJ1-1; 7 nucleotides match TRBD1. Germline values: CDR1 SNHLY, CDR2 FYNNEI. The trim removed 4 bases at V and 4 bases at J, leaving 0 bases unmatched. This CDR3 contains 12 residues. CDR3 loop: CASSGQGTEAFF. The DNA for the CDR3 is TGTGCCAGCAGTGGACAGGGCACTGAAGCTTTCTTT.

The CDR3 sequence is CASSTAGGENQPQHF. Here the CDR3 DNA reads TGTGCCAGTAGTACGGCAGGGGGCGAAAATCAGCCCCAGCATTTT. This chain uses TRBV19 with TRBJ1-5; TRBD1 agrees at 8 bases. This CDR3 is built from 15 residues. CDR1 is LNHDA and CDR2 is SQIVND in the germline V gene (reference sequence). Losses at the gene ends were 4 bases for V and 4 bases for J; bases not matched to a gene: 6.

This chain's CDR3 is CASNAASGAIYEQYF. In DNA form, the CDR3 reads TGTGCCAGCAACGCCGCGTCAGGGGCTATATACGAGCAGTACTTC. This chain links TRBV6-1 with TRBJ2-7, with D tentatively TRBD1 (6 bases). The germline gives CDR1 MNHNS, CDR2 SASEGT. V was clipped by 7 bases and J by 4 bases, with 20 bases between them. This CDR3 region has 15 residues.

The chain couples TRBV11-2 to TRBJ2-5; no definite D call. The CDR3 is made up of 17 amino acids. The V gene's germline CDR1 is SGHAT and CDR2 FQNNGV. The V end was cut by 0 bases, the J end by 0 bases, with 14 bases between. The CDR3 reads CASSLDQFWADQETQYF. The DNA of the CDR3 is TGTGCCAGCAGCTTAGATCAATTTTGGGCAGACCAAGAGACCCAGTACTTC.

The chain is built from TRBV30 and TRBJ2-5; tentatively, D is TRBD1 or TRBD2 (7 bases each). Germline V gene lookup returns CDR1 GTSNPN and CDR2 SVGIG (reference sequence). The CDR3 contains 14 residues. The CDR3 loop is CAWEGGAGQETQYF. As DNA, the CDR3 is TGTGCTTGGGAGGGCGGGGCGGGACAGGAGACCCAGTACTTC.

The V call is TRBV27, the J call TRBJ2-7, with 10 bases that match TRBD2. The germline gives CDR1 MNHEY, CDR2 SMNVEV (reference sequence). V was pared by 2 bases and J by 2 bases, with 6 bases of the junction left unmatched. CDR3 size: 16 residues. CDR3 sequence reads: CASSLSGGAGPYEQYF. CDR3 nucleotide sequence: TGTGCCAGCAGTTTAAGCGGGGGGGCCGGCCCCTACGAGCAGTACTTC.

V usage is TRBV18 and J usage is TRBJ1-1, with a weak D call TRBD1 (6 bases). This CDR3 is built from 13 residues. The V end lost 2 bases, the J end lost 7 bases, and 11 bases lay between the germline ends. Germline assignment: CDR1 KGHSH and CDR2 LQKENI. CDR3 coding DNA: TGTGCCAGCTCACCAGGGGGCATGAATGAAGCTTTCTTT. This codes for CASSPGGMNEAFF.

V is TRBV6-4 and J is TRBJ2-1; no firm D call. V shed 2 bases and J shed 2 bases, with 4 bases lying between them. The germline V gene encodes CDR1 MRHNA and CDR2 SNTAGT. The CDR3 runs to 13 residues. Here the CDR3 DNA reads TGTGCCAGCAGTGACAGCGCCTACAATGAGCAGTTCTTC. Encoded protein: CASSDSAYNEQFF.

CDR3 bases: TGCGCCAGCAGAGAACTAGCGGTTTACAATGAGCAGTTCTTC. Translation gives CASRELAVYNEQFF. The chain couples TRBV5-1 to TRBJ2-1; 8 nucleotides align to TRBD2. This CDR3 is built from 14 residues. V lost 5 bases, J lost 4 bases, and 5 bases stayed unmatched. Germline V gene data show CDR1 as SGHRS and CDR2 as YFSETQ.

The gene calls are TRBV2 and TRBJ2-5; D may be TRBD1 (6 bases). The CDR3 has 14 residues. Per germline, CDR1 SNHLY and CDR2 FYNNEI. The ends were cut back, 7 bases at V and 9 bases at J, with 21 bases in the middle. CDR3 loop: CASIGTSARLSQYF. The CDR3 nucleotides read TGTGCCAGCATTGGGACATCTGCTAGGTTGTCCCAGTACTTC.

The chain couples TRBV29-1 to TRBJ2-1, with D perhaps matching TRBD2 (6 bases). From germline, CDR1 is SQVTM and CDR2 ANQGSEA. The V gene lost 6 bases and the J gene lost 0 bases, with 9 bases spanning the gap. This CDR3 spans 13 amino acids. The CDR3 reads CSVGLLSYNEQFF. CDR3 nucleotide sequence: TGCAGCGTGGGACTGCTCTCCTACAATGAGCAGTTCTTC.

J is TRBJ2-1 and V is TRBV6-1; D gene ambiguous. The V end was cut by 11 bases, the J end by 9 bases, with 14 bases between. Germline CDR1 and CDR2: MNHNS and SASEGT. This CDR3 has 11 amino acids. The CDR3 DNA follows: TGTGCCGGTCGACTGGGTACTGAGCAGTTCTTC. Its protein product is CAGRLGTEQFF.

V gene TRBV28 combines with J gene TRBJ1-5; a possible D gene is TRBD1 (5 bases). V dropped 5 bases and J dropped 4 bases, with 15 bases sitting between them. CDR1 and CDR2 (germline): MDHEN, SYDVKM. CDR3 length: 15 amino acids. The CDR3 DNA sequence: TGTGCCAGCAGTACCCCAGGGCTACCAAATCAGCCCCAGCATTTT. This sequence encodes CASSTPGLPNQPQHF.

The chain joins TRBV6-5 to TRBJ1-2; a possible D gene is TRBD1 (5 bases). From germline, CDR1 is MNHEY and CDR2 SVGAGI. The CDR3 is 12 residues long. Trimming removed 7 bases from V and 4 bases from J, with 10 bases in between. The CDR3 loop reads CASMGGVYGYTF. The CDR3 DNA sequence: TGTGCCAGCATGGGGGGGGTCTATGGCTACACCTTC.

The chain combines TRBV2 with TRBJ1-4; D unclear. V was cut by 1 base and J by 10 bases, with 16 bases left in between. The CDR3 is made up of 15 amino acids. In germline, CDR1 is SNHLY, CDR2 FYNNEI. The CDR3 DNA follows: TGTGCCAGCAGTGAAGAACAGACCCCCCTCGGAAAACTGTTTTTT. Amino acids: CASSEEQTPLGKLFF.

The CDR3 spells CASSDGTANTGELFF. The CDR3 DNA is TGTGCCAGCAGTGACGGGACAGCGAACACCGGGGAGCTGTTTTTT. The chain combines TRBV6-4 with TRBJ2-2, with 7 bases fitting TRBD1. From germline, CDR1 is MRHNA and CDR2 SNTAGT. CDR3 length equals 15 residues. J gave up 0 bases and V 2 bases, and 0 bases lay outside the gene matches.

This clone occurred once. V and J are TRBV6-5 and TRBJ1-2; TRBD1 matches at 7 bases. Trimming cost V 6 bases and J 7 bases; bases outside gene matches: 14. Germline lookup yields CDR1 MNHEY and CDR2 SVGAGI. This CDR3 spans 15 amino acids. CDR3 protein: CASREPSDRRSGYTF. The CDR3 region has the DNA TGTGCCAGCAGGGAACCCTCGGACAGGCGAAGTGGCTACACCTTC.

This clone was counted ten times or more. The chain recombines TRBV4-1 with TRBJ2-7; TRBD1 aligns across 7 bases. The germline CDR1 and CDR2 sequences are MGHRA and YSYEKL. This CDR3 has 14 residues. V lost 4 bases to trimming and J lost 2 bases; unmatched junction nucleotides: 5. The CDR3 protein is CASSLGQSTYEQYF. CDR3 nucleotides: TGCGCCAGCAGCCTGGGACAGAGTACCTACGAGCAGTACTTC.

This chain connects TRBV30 to TRBJ1-6, with D possibly TRBD1 on 6 matching bases. The CDR3 loop spans 14 amino acids. V was cut by 3 bases and J by 9 bases, with 15 bases left in between. CDR1 is GTSNPN, CDR2 SVGIG, per germline (reference sequence). DNA of the CDR3: TGTGCCTGGAGGGTATGGGACACGGGTTCACCCCTCCACTTT. It codes for CAWRVWDTGSPLHF. Full variable domain (remainder filled in from reference TRBV30 and TRBJ1-6): SQTIHQWPATLVQPVGSPLSLECTVEGTSNPNLYWYRQAAGRGLQLLFYSVGIGQISSEVPQNLSASRPQDRQFILSSKKLLLSDSGFYLCAWRVWDTGSPLHFGNGTRLTVT.

The table lists this clone with a few counts. The chain couples TRBV7-2 to TRBJ2-7, with 7 positions matching TRBD2. The J segment lost 3 bases and the V segment lost 3 bases, leaving 8 bases of the junction unmatched. CDR1 SGHTA and CDR2 FQGNSA come from the germline V gene. The CDR3 contains 15 residues. The CDR3 DNA follows: TGTGCCAGCAGCTTCCCCGGCGGGAGACGCTACGAGCAGTACTTC. Translated: CASSFPGGRRYEQYF.

This chain uses TRBV15 with TRBJ2-3; 7 bases line up with TRBD2. The trim removed 3 bases at V and 3 bases at J, leaving 9 bases unmatched. The CDR3 consists of 16 residues. The germline V gene has CDR1 LNHNV and CDR2 YYDKDF (reference sequence). In DNA form, the CDR3 reads TGTGCCACCAGCAGGGGGAGCGGGACCCAGACAGATACGCAGTATTTT. Translation: CATSRGSGTQTDTQYF.

The chain uses TRBV18 and TRBJ2-3; D perhaps matches TRBD2 (6 bases). Germline CDR1 and CDR2: KGHSH and LQKENI. Trimming took off 1 base at V and 4 bases at J, with 12 bases between the two ends. This CDR3 is 15 amino acids long. The CDR3 DNA reads as TGTGCCAGCTCACCACTTGCGGGAAAGGCAGATACGCAGTATTTT. Amino acid sequence: CASSPLAGKADTQYF.

This chain joins TRBV27 and TRBJ2-7; tentatively, D is TRBD2 (6 bases). This CDR3 has 14 residues. Deletions cut 1 base from V and 5 bases from J, with 12 bases between. Germline V gives CDR1 MNHEY, CDR2 SMNVEV (reference sequence). The CDR3 DNA sequence: TGTGCCAGCAGTTTATATCGGGGGTCTGACGAGCAGTACTTC. Amino acids: CASSLYRGSDEQYF.

The chain links TRBV6-5 to TRBJ2-1; no clear D gene. Germline assignment: CDR1 MNHEY and CDR2 SVGAGI. V lost 2 bases to trimming and J lost 7 bases, with 12 bases between them. The CDR3 has 14 amino acids. Here the CDR3 reads CASSYLDRLNEQFF. Here the CDR3 DNA reads TGTGCCAGCAGTTACCTCGACCGACTTAATGAGCAGTTCTTC.

CDR3 in amino acids: CASSDSSGRADEQFF. The CDR3, as DNA: TGTGCCAGCAGTGACTCCAGCGGGAGGGCGGATGAGCAGTTCTTC. The rearrangement uses TRBV6-4 and TRBJ2-1, with TRBD2 identical over 10 bases. The CDR3 totals 15 residues. Germline values: CDR1 MRHNA, CDR2 SNTAGT. With V trimmed by 0 bases and J by 8 bases, 4 bases remained unmatched.

Only one count was recorded for this clone. This chain uses TRBV18 with TRBJ1-1; 9 bases align to TRBD1. Germline loops: CDR1 KGHSH, CDR2 LQKENI. The CDR3 runs 15 residues. J gave up 2 bases and V 3 bases, and 4 bases lay outside the gene matches. The DNA for the CDR3 is TGTGCCAGCTCACCGCCGGGACAGGGAAACACTGAAGCTTTCTTT. It specifies CASSPPGQGNTEAFF.